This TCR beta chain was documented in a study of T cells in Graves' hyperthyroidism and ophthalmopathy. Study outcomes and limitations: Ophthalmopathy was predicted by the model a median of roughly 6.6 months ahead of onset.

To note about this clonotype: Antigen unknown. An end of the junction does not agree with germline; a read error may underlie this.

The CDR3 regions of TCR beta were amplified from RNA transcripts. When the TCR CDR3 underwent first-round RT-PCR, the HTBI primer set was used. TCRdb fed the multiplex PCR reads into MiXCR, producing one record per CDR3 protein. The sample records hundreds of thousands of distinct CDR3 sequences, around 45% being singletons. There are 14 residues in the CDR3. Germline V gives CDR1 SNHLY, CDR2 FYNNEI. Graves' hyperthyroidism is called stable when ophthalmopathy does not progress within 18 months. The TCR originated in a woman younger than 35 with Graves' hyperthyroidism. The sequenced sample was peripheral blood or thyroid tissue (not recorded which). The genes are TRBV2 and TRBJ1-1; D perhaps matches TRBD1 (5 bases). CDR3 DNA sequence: TGTGCCAGCATATTGGTCGGGGCAGATCCTGAGGCTTTCTTT. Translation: CASILVGADPEAFF.